This entry lists 13 T cell receptor beta chains sequenced from one sample in a study of T-cell reconstitution after alpha-beta-depleted transplantation in children. TCRbeta library preparation incorporated unique molecular identifiers. TCRdb passed the PCR reads through MiXCR, listing each CDR3 protein once. The sample holds 280,000 or so distinct CDR3 sequences; approximately 10% are singletons and the top ten take around a quarter. This specimen was peripheral blood, taken 180 days after TCRalphabeta/CD19-depleted stem cell transplant. These receptor sequences come from a male patient between 2 and 15 years old who had a stem cell transplant for chronic granulomatous disease, so the T cells may come from the graft donor.

This clonotype was counted many times. The V gene is TRBV12-5, the J gene TRBJ1-6; D may be TRBD1 (6 bases). Germline-derived CDR1 and CDR2 are LGHNT and FRNRAP. The CDR3 is 12 amino acids. The V end was cut by 6 bases, the J end by 10 bases, with 10 bases between. The chain's CDR3 is CASGTGYSPLHF. CDR3 nucleotides: TGTGCTAGTGGCACAGGGTACTCACCCCTCCACTTT.

Ten or more counts support this clonotype. The chain employs TRBV27 and TRBJ2-7, with 11 bases lining up with TRBD2. The CDR3 consists of 13 residues. Trimming cost V 5 bases and J 9 bases; bases outside gene matches: 6. CDR1 and CDR2 (germline): MNHEY, SMNVEV (reference sequence). DNA for the CDR3: TGTGCCAGCAGTGGGCCGGGACTAGCGGTGCAGTACTTC. As protein: CASSGPGLAVQYF.

This clonotype was seen a few times. The chain carries TRBV10-3 and TRBJ2-7; 7 nucleotides align to TRBD2. The CDR3 extends over 14 amino acids. From germline, CDR1 is ENHRY and CDR2 SYGVKD. V lost 6 bases to trimming and J lost 5 bases; unmatched junction nucleotides: 10. The CDR3 loop is CAISPGLVGNEQYF. As DNA, the CDR3 is TGTGCCATCAGCCCCGGACTAGTGGGGAACGAGCAGTACTTC.

This clonotype showed up many times. V usage is TRBV3-1 and J usage is TRBJ2-1; perhaps TRBD2 as D (5 bases). There are 15 residues in the CDR3. Germline values: CDR1 LGHDT, CDR2 YNNKEL (reference sequence). V lost 4 bases and J lost 5, with 15 bases in between. Here the CDR3 DNA reads TGTGCCAGCAGCCTTAGTGGGAGAGTGAACAATGAGCAGTTCTTC. It specifies CASSLSGRVNNEQFF.

As to this clonotype: Given the absence of the conserved phenylalanine or tryptophan at the CDR3 end, a read error is likely. V is TRBV29-1 and J is TRBJ1-1, with unresolved D. The CDR3 is 15 amino acids. Germline V lookup: CDR1 SQVTM, CDR2 ANQGSEA. V was pared by 1 base and J by 0 bases, with 12 bases between. This CDR3 is CSVEATNAMNTEAFL. The CDR3 DNA reads as TGCAGCGTTGAAGCCACAAATGCCATGAACACTGAAGCTTTCTTA.

This clonotype has ten or more counts. J is TRBJ2-7 and V is TRBV12-3 or TRBV12-4; a possible D gene is TRBD2 (6 bases). Trimming left V 1 base short and J 2 bases short, with 9 bases between. The CDR3 has 14 residues. The DNA for the CDR3 is TGTGCCAGCAGTTTAGAGCGGGCCACCTACGAGCAGTACTTC. Protein: CASSLERATYEQYF.

This clonotype was picked up many times. The V call is TRBV5-1, the J call TRBJ1-4, with unresolved D. Trimming cost V 0 bases and J 8 bases, with 8 bases left between them. From germline, CDR1 is SGHRS and CDR2 YFSETQ. The CDR3 loop spans 13 amino acids. CDR3: CASSLGAFEKLFF. Here the CDR3 DNA reads TGCGCCAGCAGCTTGGGGGCATTCGAAAAACTGTTTTTT.

This clonotype has a count of ten or more. The chain carries TRBV20-1 and TRBJ2-5; D uncertain. This CDR3 region has 15 residues. The V end lost 3 bases, the J end lost 2 bases, and 16 bases lay between the germline ends. The V gene's germline CDR1 is DFQATT and CDR2 SNEGSKA (reference sequence). The CDR3 DNA follows: TGCAGTGCTAGTTACGATGGCAGCACGCAAGAGACCCAGTACTTC. Translating gives CSASYDGSTQETQYF.

This clonotype was detected many times. The rearrangement uses TRBV7-9 and TRBJ1-4; 7 positions match TRBD1. Germline lookup yields CDR1 SEHNR and CDR2 FQNEAQ (reference sequence). The CDR3 length is 14 residues. The ends lost 4 bases at V and 7 bases at J; junction bases unmatched: 6. The CDR3 region is CASSSGQRGEKLFF. For the CDR3, the DNA is TGTGCCAGCAGCTCGGGACAGAGAGGTGAAAAACTGTTTTTT. Combining the CDR3 with reference TRBV7-9 and TRBJ1-4 gives the whole variable domain DTGVSQNPRHKITKRGQNVTFRCDPISEHNRLYWYRQTLGQGPEFLTYFQNEAQLEKSRLLSDRFSAERPKGSFSTLEIQRTEQGDSAMYLCASSSGQRGEKLFFGSGTQLSVL.

At least ten counts were recorded for this clonotype. The rearrangement links TRBV28 to TRBJ2-1; 9 nucleotides match TRBD1. Germline V gives CDR1 MDHEN, CDR2 SYDVKM. The CDR3 runs 15 residues. The J segment lost 3 bases and the V segment lost 5 bases, leaving 5 bases of the junction unmatched. CDR3 protein: CASSRPGQGYNEQFF. DNA of the CDR3: TGTGCCAGCAGTCGTCCGGGACAGGGCTACAATGAGCAGTTCTTC.

The table lists this clonotype with many counts. The chain's CDR3 is CASSLTGGGYGYTF. DNA for the CDR3: TGTGCCAGCAGTTTGACAGGGGGCGGCTATGGCTACACCTTC. The chain uses TRBV28 and TRBJ1-2; 10 nucleotides line up with TRBD1. CDR3 length equals 14 residues. V was pared by 3 bases and J by 4 bases, with 2 bases of the junction left unmatched. Germline assignment: CDR1 MDHEN and CDR2 SYDVKM.

The CDR3 DNA is TGCGCCAGCAGCTTGGCGGACACGAACACCGGGGAGCTGTTTTTT. As protein: CASSLADTNTGELFF. The chain combines TRBV5-1 with TRBJ2-2, with D possibly being TRBD1 (5 bases). CDR1 and CDR2 (germline): SGHRS, YFSETQ. Trimming removed 0 bases from V and 0 bases from J, with 6 bases in between. The CDR3 has 15 amino acids. Drawing the rest from reference TRBV5-1 and TRBJ2-2, the complete variable domain is KAGVTQTPRYLIKTRGQQVTLSCSPISGHRSVSWYQQTPGQGLQFLFEYFSETQRNKGNFPGRFSGRQFSNSRSEMNVSTLELGDSALYLCASSLADTNTGELFFGEGSRLTVL.

A remark on this clonotype: This could be a read error, since a much larger clone is one nucleotide away. This is likely a read error, given that the CDR3 carries no conserved phenylalanine or tryptophan at its end. The chain has TRBV7-2 and TRBJ2-5; D may be TRBD1 or TRBD2 (6 bases each). V dropped 5 bases and J dropped 0 bases, with 10 bases sitting between them. Germline V gene lookup returns CDR1 SGHTA and CDR2 FQGNSA. The CDR3 runs to 14 residues. The CDR3 coding sequence is TGTGCCAGCAGCCACAGGGAGGACCAAGAGACCCAGTACTCC. It codes for CASSHREDQETQYS.